The 7 T cell receptor beta chains in this list originate from one sample, sequenced in a study of T cell responses to AZD1222 COVID-19 vaccine. Some clones are missing from TCRdb's copy, which holds only in-frame ones; the method was immunoSEQ multiplex PCR. The sample holds 120,000 or so clones, approximately 88% seen once. The starting material was peripheral blood, obtained on day 0 of AZD1222 vaccination. The source is an adult in good health.

The CDR3 loop reads CASSQIRETQYF. The CDR3 DNA reads TGTGCCAGCAGCCAAATAAGAGAGACCCAGTACTTC. The chain combines TRBV2 with TRBJ2-5; D gene uncertain. The length of the CDR3 is 12 residues. Trimming stripped 6 bases from V and 4 bases from J, with 9 bases between. In germline, CDR1 is SNHLY, CDR2 FYNNEI.

In nucleotides, the CDR3 is TGTGCCAGCAGCTGGGAAAGGGGAACTTACGAGCAGTACTTC. Protein sequence: CASSWERGTYEQYF. The chain links TRBV3-1 (or the pseudogene TRBV3-2) to TRBJ2-7; weak D call: TRBD1 (5 bases). This CDR3 contains 14 residues. V shed 5 bases and J shed 4 bases, with 15 bases lying between them. CDR1 is LGHDT and CDR2 is YNNKEL in the germline V gene (reference sequence).

The CDR3 region is CASSLVGRMQETQYF. The CDR3 region has the DNA TGTGCCAGCAGCTTAGTAGGCAGGATGCAAGAGACCCAGTACTTC. V usage is TRBV7-2 and J usage is TRBJ2-5; D ambiguous. This CDR3 is built from 15 residues. The V gene's germline CDR1 is SGHTA and CDR2 FQGNSA. V was pared by 1 base and J by 2 bases, with 11 bases between.

This clone has just one count. This chain links TRBV29-1 with TRBJ1-5; no clear D gene. The CDR3 has 12 residues. The germline V gene encodes CDR1 SQVTM and CDR2 ANQGSEA. Deletions cut 5 bases from V and 5 bases from J, with 10 bases between. CDR3 nucleotides: TGCAGCGTTATTCTGGTGGATCAGCCCCAGCATTTT. It yields the protein CSVILVDQPQHF. Complete variable domain (other parts from reference TRBV29-1 and TRBJ1-5): SAVISQKPSRDICQRGTSLTIQCQVDSQVTMMFWYRQQPGQSLTLIATANQGSEATYESGFVIDKFPISRPNLTFSTLTVSNMSPEDSSIYLCSVILVDQPQHFGDGTRLSIL.

The gene calls are TRBV6-5 and TRBJ1-6; D call uncertain. The germline gives CDR1 MNHEY, CDR2 SVGAGI. This CDR3 contains 15 residues. The ends were cut back, 7 bases at V and 7 bases at J, with 17 bases in the middle. As DNA, the CDR3 is TGTGCCAGCACTAAAGGTGCAGCTATAAATTCACCCCTCCACTTT. Protein: CASTKGAAINSPLHF.

The chain links TRBV7-9 to TRBJ2-7; 8 bases agree with TRBD1. The CDR3 covers 16 residues. Germline V gene lookup returns CDR1 SEHNR and CDR2 FQNEAQ (reference sequence). The trim removed 6 bases at V and 0 bases at J, leaving 10 bases unmatched. The CDR3 is CASSLGQGALSYEQYF. The DNA for the CDR3 is TGTGCCAGCAGTCTAGGACAGGGAGCCCTCTCCTACGAGCAGTACTTC.

The chain has TRBV2 and TRBJ2-3, with a possible D match to TRBD1 (5 bases). Germline lookup yields CDR1 SNHLY and CDR2 FYNNEI. The germline V and J ends were trimmed by 5 bases and 0 bases, with 15 bases remaining between them. The CDR3 is made up of 16 amino acids. CDR3 sequence: CASSPMGRLSTDTQYF. Here the CDR3 DNA reads TGTGCCAGCAGTCCCATGGGGCGGCTGAGCACAGATACGCAGTATTTT.